This T cell receptor (beta chain) was captured by sequencing in a study of T cell responses to AZD1222 COVID-19 vaccine. Sequenced by immunoSEQ multiplex PCR; TCRdb stores in-frame clones only, minus some. The sample shows 150,000 to 190,000 clones, just over 90% of them seen only once. The sequencing here drew on peripheral blood, taken on day 0 of AZD1222 vaccination. This sequence originates from an adult in good health.

CDR3 sequence: CASSDRAPMNTEAFF. DNA for the CDR3: TGTGCCAGCAGTGACAGGGCTCCCATGAACACTGAAGCTTTCTTT. The genes are TRBV2 and TRBJ1-1; TRBD1 might be the D (5 bases). V was shortened by 3 bases and J by 0 bases, with 11 bases between the two germline ends. The CDR3 contains 15 residues. CDR1 and CDR2 from the germline V gene are SNHLY and FYNNEI.